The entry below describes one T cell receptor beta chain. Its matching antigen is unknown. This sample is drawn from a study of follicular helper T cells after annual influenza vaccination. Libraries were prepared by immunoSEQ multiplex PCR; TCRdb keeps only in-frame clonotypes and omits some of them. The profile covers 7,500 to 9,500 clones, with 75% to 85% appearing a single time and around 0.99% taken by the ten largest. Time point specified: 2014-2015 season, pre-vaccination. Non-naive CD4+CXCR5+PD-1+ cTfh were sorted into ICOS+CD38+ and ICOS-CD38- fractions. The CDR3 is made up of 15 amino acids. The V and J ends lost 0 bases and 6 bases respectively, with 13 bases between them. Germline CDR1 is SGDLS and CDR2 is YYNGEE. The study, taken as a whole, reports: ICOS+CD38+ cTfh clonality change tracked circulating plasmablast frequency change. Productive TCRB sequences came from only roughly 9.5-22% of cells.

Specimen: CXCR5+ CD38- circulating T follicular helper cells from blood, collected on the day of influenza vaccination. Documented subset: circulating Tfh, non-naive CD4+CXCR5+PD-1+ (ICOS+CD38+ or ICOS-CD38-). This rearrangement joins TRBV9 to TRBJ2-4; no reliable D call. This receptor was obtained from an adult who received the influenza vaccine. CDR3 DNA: TGTGCCAGCAGCGTAGTTGGCTCCTGGGGAAACATTCAGTACTTC. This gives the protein CASSVVGSWGNIQYF.